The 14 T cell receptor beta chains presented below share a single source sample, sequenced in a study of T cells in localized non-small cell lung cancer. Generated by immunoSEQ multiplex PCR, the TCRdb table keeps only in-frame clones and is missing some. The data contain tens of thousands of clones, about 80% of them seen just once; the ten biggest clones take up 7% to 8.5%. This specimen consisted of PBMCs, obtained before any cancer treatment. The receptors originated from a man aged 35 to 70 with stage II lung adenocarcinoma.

The chain's CDR3 is CASQKGGEGTEAFF. The CDR3 region has the DNA TGCGCCAGCCAAAAGGGAGGGGAAGGCACTGAAGCTTTCTTT. This rearrangement joins TRBV10-2 to TRBJ1-1; D possibly corresponds to TRBD1 (5 bases). Looked up from germline, CDR1 is WSHSY and CDR2 is SAAADI. The CDR3 extends over 14 amino acids. Trimming pared 8 bases from V and 4 bases from J, leaving 17 bases between.

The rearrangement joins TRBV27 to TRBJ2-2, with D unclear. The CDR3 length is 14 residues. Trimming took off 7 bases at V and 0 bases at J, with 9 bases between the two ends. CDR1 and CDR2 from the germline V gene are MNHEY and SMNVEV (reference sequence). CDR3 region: CASKERTNTGELFF. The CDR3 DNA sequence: TGTGCCAGCAAGGAGCGAACGAACACCGGGGAGCTGTTTTTT.

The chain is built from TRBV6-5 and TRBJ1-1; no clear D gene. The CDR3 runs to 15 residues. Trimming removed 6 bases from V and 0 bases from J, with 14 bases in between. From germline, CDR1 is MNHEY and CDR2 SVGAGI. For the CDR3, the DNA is TGTGCCAGCAGCCCTGGGGAGCGCATGAACACTGAAGCTTTCTTT. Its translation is CASSPGERMNTEAFF.

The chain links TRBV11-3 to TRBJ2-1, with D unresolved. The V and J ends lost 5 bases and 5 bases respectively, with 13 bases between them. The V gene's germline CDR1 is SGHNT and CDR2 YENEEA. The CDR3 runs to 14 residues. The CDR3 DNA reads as TGTGCCAGCAGCCCCCCGACACTTAACAATGAGCAGTTCTTC. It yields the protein CASSPPTLNNEQFF.

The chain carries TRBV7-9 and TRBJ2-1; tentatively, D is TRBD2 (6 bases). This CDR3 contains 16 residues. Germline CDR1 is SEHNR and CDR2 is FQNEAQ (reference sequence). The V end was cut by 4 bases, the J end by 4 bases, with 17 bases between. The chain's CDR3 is CASSSRGVADYNEQFF. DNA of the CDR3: TGTGCCAGCAGCTCCCGAGGGGTAGCGGATTACAATGAGCAGTTCTTC.

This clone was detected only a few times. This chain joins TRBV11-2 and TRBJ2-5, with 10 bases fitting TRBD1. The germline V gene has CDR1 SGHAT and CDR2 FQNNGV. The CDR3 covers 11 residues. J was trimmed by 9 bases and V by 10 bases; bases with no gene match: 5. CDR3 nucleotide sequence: TGTGCCATCCTGGACAGGGGGGCCCAGTACTTC. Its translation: CAILDRGAQYF.

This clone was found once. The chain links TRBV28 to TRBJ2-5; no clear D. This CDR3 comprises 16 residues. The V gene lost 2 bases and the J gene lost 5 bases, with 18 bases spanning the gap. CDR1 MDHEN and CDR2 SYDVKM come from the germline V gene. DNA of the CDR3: TGTGCCAGCAGTTTAGCTGGTTTGGGAATCGACGAGACCCAGTACTTC. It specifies CASSLAGLGIDETQYF.

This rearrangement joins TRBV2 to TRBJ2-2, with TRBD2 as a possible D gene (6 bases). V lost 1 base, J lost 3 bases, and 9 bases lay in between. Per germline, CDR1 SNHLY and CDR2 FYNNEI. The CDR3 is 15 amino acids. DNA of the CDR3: TGTGCCAGCAGTGAAGGGGACTTCCACACCGGGGAGCTGTTTTTT. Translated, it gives CASSEGDFHTGELFF.

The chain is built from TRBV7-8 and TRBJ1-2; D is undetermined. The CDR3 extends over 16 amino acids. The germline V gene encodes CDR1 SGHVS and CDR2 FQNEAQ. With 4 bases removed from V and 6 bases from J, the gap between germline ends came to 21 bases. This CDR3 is CASSYPIGRELDGYTF. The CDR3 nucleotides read TGTGCCAGCAGCTACCCGATTGGTAGGGAACTGGATGGCTACACCTTC.

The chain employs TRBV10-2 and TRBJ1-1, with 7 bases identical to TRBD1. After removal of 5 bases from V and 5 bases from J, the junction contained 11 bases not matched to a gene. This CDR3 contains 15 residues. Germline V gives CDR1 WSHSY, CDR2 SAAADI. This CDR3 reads CASSSFRGSWTEAFF. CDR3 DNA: TGCGCCAGCAGTTCGTTCAGGGGGTCTTGGACTGAAGCTTTCTTT.

CDR3 residues: CATSRGMSQVGTDTQYF. DNA of the CDR3: TGTGCCACCAGCAGAGGCATGTCACAGGTCGGCACAGATACGCAGTATTTT. The chain employs TRBV15 and TRBJ2-3; possible D gene TRBD1, 5 bases. Trimming stripped 1 base from V and 1 base from J, with 15 bases between. Germline CDR1 and CDR2: LNHNV and YYDKDF (reference sequence). This CDR3 contains 17 residues.

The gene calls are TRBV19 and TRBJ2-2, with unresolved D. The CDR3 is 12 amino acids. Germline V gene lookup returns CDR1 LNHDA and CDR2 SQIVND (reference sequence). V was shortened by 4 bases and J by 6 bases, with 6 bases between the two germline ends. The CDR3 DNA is TGTGCCAGTAGTAGCGGAGCCGGGGAGCTGTTTTTT. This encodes CASSSGAGELFF.

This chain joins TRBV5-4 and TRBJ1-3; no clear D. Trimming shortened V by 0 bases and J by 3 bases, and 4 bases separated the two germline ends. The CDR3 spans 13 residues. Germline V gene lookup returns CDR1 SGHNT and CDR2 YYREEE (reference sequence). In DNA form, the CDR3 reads TGTGCCAGCAGCTTGGTCCATGGAAACACCATATATTTT. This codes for CASSLVHGNTIYF.

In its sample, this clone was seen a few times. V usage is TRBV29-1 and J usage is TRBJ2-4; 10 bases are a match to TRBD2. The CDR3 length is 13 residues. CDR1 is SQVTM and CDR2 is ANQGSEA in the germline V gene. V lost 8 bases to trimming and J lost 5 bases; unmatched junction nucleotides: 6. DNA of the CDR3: TGCAGCCACGCCGGGACTAGCGAAAACATTCAGTACTTC. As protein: CSHAGTSENIQYF.